Listed below are T cell receptor beta chains from one sample, sequenced in a study of blood T cell repertoires in COVID-19. Measured with immunoSEQ multiplex PCR; TCRdb has only the in-frame clones, and not every one. The data contain around 620,000 clones, about nine tenths of them seen just once; the ten biggest clones take up over 0.2%. The sample was peripheral blood. The source is a woman aged 18-35 years with acute or convalescent COVID-19. The CDR3 runs from the conserved cysteine through the conserved F or W. D genes are given only for firm matches. Only some rows state a clone size, as once, few, many or a class for expanded clones.

V	J	size	D	CDR3	DNA
TRBV5-6	TRBJ2-3	.	.	CASSPVGGTDTQYF	TGTGCCAGCAGCCCGGTCGGGGGCACAGATACGCAGTATTTT
TRBV7-2	TRBJ1-2	.	TRBD1	CASSLTGIGGYTF	TGTGCCAGCAGCTTGACAGGGATCGGTGGCTACACCTTC
TRBV2	TRBJ1-1	.	TRBD1	CASKGTGGEAFF	TGTGCCAGCAAGGGGACAGGGGGGGAAGCTTTCTTT
TRBV5-6	TRBJ2-2	.	TRBD1	CASSWGTGGRMGGELFF	TGTGCCAGCAGCTGGGGGACAGGGGGCCGCATGGGCGGGGAGCTGTTTTTT
TRBV27	TRBJ2-1	.	.	CASSTSGYGEQFF	TGTGCCAGCAGTACCTCAGGGTACGGTGAGCAGTTCTTC
TRBV27	TRBJ1-5	once	TRBD1	CASSLRGPDQPQHF	TGTGCCAGCAGTTTGAGGGGGCCGGATCAGCCCCAGCATTTT
TRBV11-2	TRBJ1-6	.	.	CASSLDGGVGSPLHF	TGTGCCAGCAGCTTAGATGGGGGGGTAGGTTCACCCCTCCACTTT
TRBV19	TRBJ2-7	.	.	CATEGTGAYEQYF	TGTGCCACTGAGGGGACGGGGGCCTACGAGCAGTACTTC
TRBV12-3/TRBV12-4	TRBJ1-5	.	.	CASSTDGGWAQHF	TGTGCCAGCAGCACTGACGGGGGTTGGGCCCAGCATTTT
TRBV6-5	TRBJ1-1	.	.	CASTADSSTEAFF	TGTGCCAGCACTGCGGACAGCAGCACTGAAGCTTTCTTT
TRBV7-2	TRBJ2-7	.	.	CASSSLSYEQYF	TGTGCCAGCAGCTCCCTCTCCTACGAGCAGTACTTC
TRBV2	TRBJ1-6	.	TRBD1	CASSEADPGGLNSPLHF	TGTGCCAGCAGTGAAGCCGACCCAGGGGGCTTGAATTCACCCCTCCACTTT
TRBV9	TRBJ2-1	.	.	CASSVSDWEQFF	TGTGCCAGCAGCGTATCCGACTGGGAGCAGTTCTTC
TRBV7-9	TRBJ2-2	.	.	CASSLTLNTGELFF	TGTGCCAGCAGCTTAACATTGAACACCGGGGAGCTGTTTTTT